These 27 T cell receptor beta chains originate from one sample sequenced in a study of early T cells in non-severe SARS-CoV-2 infection. TCRdb reprocessed the 5' RACE reads via MiXCR and lists one record per CDR3 protein. The sample carries about 97,000 distinct CDR3 sequences, more than 9.5% recorded once. The specimen was whole blood, collected at baseline. The source is an adult who was a healthcare worker with PCR-confirmed SARS-CoV-2 infection or an uninfected control (not recorded which).

The CDR3 region is CSAESGSRTGELFF. CDR3 in DNA: TGCAGTGCAGAAAGCGGGAGTCGGACCGGGGAGCTGTTTTTT. The genes are TRBV20-1 and TRBJ2-2; 8 bases match TRBD2. The CDR3 covers 14 residues. Trimming took 6 bases from V and 5 from J; bases not matched to a gene: 8. Germline V gene lookup returns CDR1 DFQATT and CDR2 SNEGSKA (reference sequence).

The gene calls are TRBV15 and TRBJ2-7; 7 bases fit TRBD1. The CDR3 is made up of 14 amino acids. The J segment lost 2 bases and the V segment lost 0 bases, leaving 1 base of the junction unmatched. CDR1 and CDR2 (germline): LNHNV, YYDKDF (reference sequence). The CDR3 spells CATSRERGPYEQYF. The CDR3 DNA reads as TGTGCCACCAGCAGAGAGAGGGGGCCCTACGAGCAGTACTTC.

The chain links TRBV6-1 to TRBJ1-1, with TRBD1 as a possible D gene (6 bases). Trimming shortened V by 7 bases and J by 11 bases, and 14 bases separated the two germline ends. The CDR3 has 11 amino acids. Per the germline V gene, CDR1 is MNHNS and CDR2 is SASEGT. The CDR3 sequence is CASTEQGEAFF. The CDR3 DNA sequence: TGTGCCAGCACCGAACAGGGAGAGGCTTTCTTT.

V is TRBV6-1 and J is TRBJ1-5, with 7 positions matching TRBD1. The CDR3 is 17 residues long. Trimming took 5 bases from V and 7 from J; bases not matched to a gene: 17. Germline CDR1 reads MNHNS; CDR2 reads SASEGT. The CDR3 DNA follows: TGTGCCAGCAGTACCGACAGGGTAGGGTCCGAGTGGCAGCCCCAGCATTTT. Protein sequence: CASSTDRVGSEWQPQHF.

With regard to this clonotype: This may arise from a read error, as a much more abundant clone is one base away. This rearrangement joins TRBV12-3 or TRBV12-4 to TRBJ2-7, with TRBD1 as a possible D gene (6 bases). This CDR3 comprises 14 residues. The CDR3 loop reads CTSRTMDSTYEQYF. CDR3 nucleotides: TGTACCAGCAGGACAATGGACAGTACCTACGAGCAGTACTTC.

This clonotype has a handful of counts. The rearrangement joins TRBV12-5 to TRBJ1-1, with 7 nucleotides matching TRBD1. Germline assignment: CDR1 LGHNT and CDR2 FRNRAP. Losses at the gene ends were 5 bases for V and 1 base for J; bases not matched to a gene: 13. The CDR3 is made up of 17 amino acids. The CDR3 nucleotides read TGTGCTAGTGGTAGCTATATACCGACAGGGAGGAACACTGAAGCTTTCTTT. Translation: CASGSYIPTGRNTEAFF.

The table lists this clonotype with a few counts. This sequence joins TRBV7-6 and TRBJ2-5; 10 bases are a match to TRBD2. Germline V lookup: CDR1 SGHVS, CDR2 FNYEAQ. V lost 3 bases, J lost 2 bases, and 3 bases stayed unmatched. This CDR3 is 15 amino acids long. The CDR3 sequence is CASSLGLAFQETQYF. The CDR3 DNA follows: TGTGCCAGCAGCTTGGGACTAGCGTTTCAAGAGACCCAGTACTTC.

This clonotype was picked up a small number of times. CDR3 residues: CASSRLAAQETQYF. CDR3 nucleotides: TGTGCCAGCAGTAGACTAGCGGCCCAAGAGACCCAGTACTTC. The gene calls are TRBV2 and TRBJ2-5; TRBD2 matches 9 bases. Trimming at V came to 5 bases and at J to 1 base, leaving 2 bases not matched to a gene. Germline V gene lookup returns CDR1 SNHLY and CDR2 FYNNEI. CDR3 length equals 14 residues.

This clonotype appeared many times. The chain links TRBV6-5 to TRBJ2-7; maybe TRBD2 (5 bases). V dropped 11 bases and J dropped 2 bases, with 16 bases sitting between them. In germline, CDR1 is MNHEY, CDR2 SVGAGI. The CDR3 covers 13 residues. DNA of the CDR3: TGTGCCGCGGGCCCCGGGCCTACCTACGAGCAGTACTTC. This encodes CAAGPGPTYEQYF.

This clonotype was counted only a few times. The chain links TRBV4-3 to TRBJ2-7; possible D gene TRBD2, 5 bases. The ends were cut back, 0 bases at V and 3 bases at J, with 9 bases in the middle. The CDR3 contains 14 residues. From germline, CDR1 is LGHNA and CDR2 YSLEER. DNA of the CDR3: TGCGCCAGCAGCCAAGAGACTAACTACTACGAGCAGTACTTC. It is translated as CASSQETNYYEQYF.

This clonotype was seen more than once but under ten times. The rearrangement links TRBV7-8 to TRBJ2-1; a weak D match, TRBD1 (5 bases). Looked up from germline, CDR1 is SGHVS and CDR2 is FQNEAQ. The V end lost 1 base, the J end lost 0 bases, and 10 bases lay between the germline ends. The CDR3 is made up of 16 amino acids. CDR3 in amino acids: CASSLGGDLSYNEQFF. CDR3 in DNA: TGTGCCAGCAGCTTAGGGGGCGATCTCTCCTACAATGAGCAGTTCTTC. Full variable domain (rest looked up from reference TRBV7-8 and TRBJ2-1): GAGVSQSPRYKVAKRGQDVALRCDPISGHVSLFWYQQALGQGPEFLTYFQNEAQLDKSGLPSDRFFAERPEGSVSTLKIQRTQQEDSAVYLCASSLGGDLSYNEQFFGPGTRLTVL.

A few counts support this clonotype. This chain links TRBV5-1 with TRBJ2-2, with unresolved D. The germline V gene encodes CDR1 SGHRS and CDR2 YFSETQ. Trimming shortened V by 0 bases and J by 5 bases, and 8 bases separated the two germline ends. The CDR3 has 14 residues. CDR3 region: CASSLASPTGELFF. The DNA of the CDR3 is TGCGCCAGCAGCTTGGCGTCACCGACCGGGGAGCTGTTTTTT. Together with reference TRBV5-1 and TRBJ2-2, the CDR3 gives the full variable domain: KAGVTQTPRYLIKTRGQQVTLSCSPISGHRSVSWYQQTPGQGLQFLFEYFSETQRNKGNFPGRFSGRQFSNSRSEMNVSTLELGDSALYLCASSLASPTGELFFGEGSRLTVL.

The chain couples TRBV7-9 to TRBJ2-3; no firm D call. CDR1 and CDR2 from the germline V gene are SEHNR and FQNEAQ (reference sequence). CDR3 length equals 12 residues. Between the trimmed V and J ends, which lost 6 bases and 4 bases, there was a span of 8 bases. CDR3 amino acids: CASRIGADTQYF. The CDR3, as DNA: TGTGCCAGCAGGATAGGAGCAGATACGCAGTATTTT.

This clonotype occurred once. V usage is TRBV6-2 or TRBV6-3 and J usage is TRBJ1-5; no firm D call. The germline CDR1 and CDR2 sequences are MNHEY and SVGEGT. This CDR3 comprises 14 residues. Trimming took 4 bases from V and 6 from J, leaving 13 bases between them. This CDR3 is CASSWTPGGQPQHF. The DNA of the CDR3 is TGTGCCAGCAGTTGGACCCCCGGCGGTCAGCCCCAGCATTTT.

This clonotype was counted at least ten times. The gene calls are TRBV7-8 and TRBJ1-5, with 10 bases aligning to TRBD1. Germline V gives CDR1 SGHVS, CDR2 FQNEAQ. The CDR3 sequence is 21 residues long. The junction had 22 bases not matched to a gene; V was cut back by 5 bases and J by 3 bases. The CDR3 spells CASSPRGTGDVLAFINQPQHF. CDR3 sequence (DNA): TGTGCCAGCAGCCCGAGGGGGACAGGGGATGTGCTGGCCTTTATCAATCAGCCCCAGCATTTT.

This clonotype has at least ten counts. The chain combines TRBV6-4 with TRBJ1-1; 9 nucleotides match TRBD1. The CDR3 extends over 17 amino acids. CDR1 is MRHNA, CDR2 SNTAGT, per germline. J lost 2 bases, V lost 0 bases, and 7 bases had no gene match. CDR3 loop: CASSDSPRTGENTEAFF. For the CDR3, the DNA is TGTGCCAGCAGTGACTCCCCTAGGACAGGGGAAAACACTGAAGCTTTCTTT.

This clonotype was observed a handful of times. J is TRBJ2-3 and V is TRBV7-9; a weak D match, TRBD1 (6 bases). Deletions cut 3 bases from V and 4 bases from J, with 8 bases between. Germline CDR1 SEHNR, CDR2 FQNEAQ (reference sequence). The CDR3 contains 13 residues. CDR3 coding DNA: TGTGCCAGCAGCTTTTCAGGGGCAGATACGCAGTATTTT. Its translation is CASSFSGADTQYF.

The chain links TRBV7-9 to TRBJ1-5, with 9 nucleotides matching TRBD1. V shed 4 bases and J 5 bases; nucleotides not matched to a gene: 12. Germline CDR1 is SEHNR and CDR2 is FQNEAQ (reference sequence). The CDR3 length is 17 residues. The DNA for the CDR3 is TGTGCCAGCAGCTATTATCACGGGACAGGGACTTATCAGCCCCAGCATTTT. Protein product: CASSYYHGTGTYQPQHF. Filled out from reference TRBV7-9 and TRBJ1-5, the complete variable domain reads DTGVSQNPRHKITKRGQNVTFRCDPISEHNRLYWYRQTLGQGPEFLTYFQNEAQLEKSRLLSDRFSAERPKGSFSTLEIQRTEQGDSAMYLCASSYYHGTGTYQPQHFGDGTRLSIL.

In its sample, this clonotype was seen many times. This chain joins TRBV20-1 and TRBJ2-1; 9 bases match TRBD2. The CDR3 consists of 14 residues. Germline V gene sequence: CDR1 DFQATT, CDR2 SNEGSKA (reference sequence). With V trimmed by 7 bases and J by 2 bases, 6 bases remained unmatched. The CDR3 sequence: CSVPSGITYNEQFF. CDR3 DNA sequence: TGCAGTGTCCCTAGCGGGATTACCTACAATGAGCAGTTCTTC.

This clonotype was found once. J is TRBJ1-4 and V is TRBV5-6; D is undetermined. V was trimmed by 7 bases and J by 10 bases, leaving 17 bases between them. Germline values: CDR1 SGHDT, CDR2 YYEEEE. The CDR3 is made up of 13 amino acids. The CDR3 DNA reads as TGTGCCAGCGGACGGGGAGGGTTCGGAAAACTGTTTTTT. Translating gives CASGRGGFGKLFF.

CDR3 region: CASTDSATNEKLFF. DNA of the CDR3: TGTGCCAGCACCGACAGTGCAACTAATGAAAAACTGTTTTTT. The gene calls are TRBV7-9 and TRBJ1-4, with D perhaps TRBD1 (5 bases). Between the trimmed V and J ends, which lost 7 bases and 0 bases, there was a span of 9 bases. The CDR3 has 14 amino acids. Germline V gives CDR1 SEHNR, CDR2 FQNEAQ (reference sequence).

This clonotype was counted between two and nine times. The V gene is TRBV7-3, the J gene TRBJ2-7; TRBD1 matches at 8 bases. Germline CDR1 is SGHTA and CDR2 is FQGTGA. The CDR3 is 14 residues long. V was clipped by 1 base and J by 3 bases; unmatched bases: 2. CDR3 region: CASSLNRGNYEQYF. The DNA for the CDR3 is TGTGCCAGCAGCTTAAACAGGGGGAACTACGAGCAGTACTTC.

This clonotype appeared many times. The V gene is TRBV29-1, the J gene TRBJ2-1; possible D gene TRBD1, 5 bases. The CDR3 runs to 12 residues. V lost 7 bases and J 7 bases, leaving 14 bases between the germline ends. Per the germline V gene, CDR1 is SQVTM and CDR2 is ANQGSEA. The CDR3 DNA is TGCAGCGCGCAGGGTACCGTGAATGAGCAGTTCTTC. Translating gives CSAQGTVNEQFF.

The chain uses TRBV6-6 and TRBJ1-2; D not resolved. Germline CDR1 and CDR2: MNHNY and SVGAGI (reference sequence). The V gene lost 0 bases and the J gene lost 0 bases, with 8 bases spanning the gap. The CDR3 covers 15 residues. The CDR3 region is CASSYSLRTNYGYTF. CDR3 coding DNA: TGTGCCAGCAGTTACTCCCTTCGGACTAACTATGGCTACACCTTC.

This clonotype was picked up many times. The rearrangement links TRBV9 to TRBJ1-6; possible D gene TRBD1, 5 bases. V was clipped by 2 bases and J by 14 bases, with 11 bases between them. This CDR3 spans 12 amino acids. Germline CDR1 is SGDLS and CDR2 is YYNGEE. CDR3 residues: CASSVGDGALHF. CDR3 DNA: TGTGCCAGCAGCGTGGGGGACGGAGCCCTCCACTTT. Together with reference TRBV9 and TRBJ1-6, the CDR3 gives the full variable domain: DSGVTQTPKHLITATGQRVTLRCSPRSGDLSVYWYQQSLDQGLQFLIQYYNGEERAKGNILERFSAQQFPDLHSELNLSSLELGDSALYFCASSVGDGALHFGNGTRLTVT.

This clonotype has a count of ten or more. The chain's CDR3 is CASSLGHSTDTQYF. CDR3 sequence (DNA): TGTGCCAGCAGCCTAGGACACAGCACAGATACGCAGTATTTT. The chain links TRBV7-2 to TRBJ2-3; TRBD1 is a possible D gene (5 bases). This CDR3 contains 14 residues. Trimming shortened V by 5 bases and J by 0 bases, and 9 bases separated the two germline ends. Germline V CDR1 and CDR2: SGHTA, FQGNSA.

This clonotype was observed a handful of times. Here the CDR3 reads CASSYSGQGADEQFF. CDR3 in DNA: TGTGCCAGCAGTTACTCGGGGCAGGGGGCCGATGAGCAGTTCTTC. The gene calls are TRBV6-5 and TRBJ2-1; 8 positions match TRBD1. V shed 0 bases and J 8 bases; nucleotides not matched to a gene: 6. There are 15 residues in the CDR3. Per the germline V gene, CDR1 is MNHEY and CDR2 is SVGAGI.